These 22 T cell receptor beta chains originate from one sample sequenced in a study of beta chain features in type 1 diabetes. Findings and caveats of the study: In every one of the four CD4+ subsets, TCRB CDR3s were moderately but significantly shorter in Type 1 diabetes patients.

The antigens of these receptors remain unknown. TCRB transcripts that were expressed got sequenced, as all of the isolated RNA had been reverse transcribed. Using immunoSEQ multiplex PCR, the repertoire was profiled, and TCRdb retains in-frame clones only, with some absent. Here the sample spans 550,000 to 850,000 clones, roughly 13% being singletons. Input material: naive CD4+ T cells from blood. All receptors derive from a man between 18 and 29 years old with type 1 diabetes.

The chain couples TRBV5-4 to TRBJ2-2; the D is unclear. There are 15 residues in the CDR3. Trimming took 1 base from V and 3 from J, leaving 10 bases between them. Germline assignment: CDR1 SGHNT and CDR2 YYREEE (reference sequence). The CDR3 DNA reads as TGTGCCAGCAGCTTGATCGAGGTATACACCGGGGAGCTGTTTTTT. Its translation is CASSLIEVYTGELFF.

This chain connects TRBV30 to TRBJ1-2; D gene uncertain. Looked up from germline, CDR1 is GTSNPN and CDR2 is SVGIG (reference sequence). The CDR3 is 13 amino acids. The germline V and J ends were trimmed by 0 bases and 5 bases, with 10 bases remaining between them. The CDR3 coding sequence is TGTGCCTGGAGTGTCTTTCGTGGGTATGGCTACACCTTC. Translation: CAWSVFRGYGYTF.

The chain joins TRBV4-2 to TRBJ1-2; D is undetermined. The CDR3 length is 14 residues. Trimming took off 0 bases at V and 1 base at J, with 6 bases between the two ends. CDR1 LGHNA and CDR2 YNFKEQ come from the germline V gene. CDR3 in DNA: TGTGCCAGCAGCCAAGATCTTGGTAACTATGGCTACACCTTC. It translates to CASSQDLGNYGYTF.

For the CDR3, the DNA is TGCGCCAGCAGCCAAACCCTGCCGGGGATAAGGTCTGGGGCCAACGTCCTGACTTTC. It specifies CASSQTLPGIRSGANVLTF. The rearrangement uses TRBV4-1 and TRBJ2-6; D might be TRBD2 (5 bases). There are 19 residues in the CDR3. V was pared by 2 bases and J by 1 base, with 18 bases between. Germline-derived CDR1 and CDR2 are MGHRA and YSYEKL.

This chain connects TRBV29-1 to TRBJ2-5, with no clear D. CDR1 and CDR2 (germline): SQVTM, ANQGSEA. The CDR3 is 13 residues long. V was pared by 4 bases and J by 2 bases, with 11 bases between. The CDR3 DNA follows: TGCAGCGTTGCTCCCCGTCTACAAGAGACCCAGTACTTC. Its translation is CSVAPRLQETQYF.

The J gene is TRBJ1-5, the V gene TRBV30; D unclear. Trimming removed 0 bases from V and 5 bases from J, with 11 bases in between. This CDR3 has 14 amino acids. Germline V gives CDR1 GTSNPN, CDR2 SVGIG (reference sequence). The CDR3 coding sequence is TGTGCCTGGAGTGTACGGGGTATCCATCAGCCCCAGCATTTT. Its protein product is CAWSVRGIHQPQHF.

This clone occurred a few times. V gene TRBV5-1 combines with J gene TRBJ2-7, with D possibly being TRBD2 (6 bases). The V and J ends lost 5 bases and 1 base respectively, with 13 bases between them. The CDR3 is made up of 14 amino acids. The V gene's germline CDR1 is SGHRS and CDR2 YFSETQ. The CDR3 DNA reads TGCGCCAGCAGGGCGGGGAGACAGTCCTACGAGCAGTACTTC. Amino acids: CASRAGRQSYEQYF.

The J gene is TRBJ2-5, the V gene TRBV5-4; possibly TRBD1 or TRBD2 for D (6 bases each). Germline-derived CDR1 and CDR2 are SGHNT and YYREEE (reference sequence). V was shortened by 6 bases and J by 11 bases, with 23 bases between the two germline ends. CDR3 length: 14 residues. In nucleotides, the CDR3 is TGTGCCAGCACCACTGAGGGGGGTCGGGCCCCTCAGTACTTC. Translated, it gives CASTTEGGRAPQYF.

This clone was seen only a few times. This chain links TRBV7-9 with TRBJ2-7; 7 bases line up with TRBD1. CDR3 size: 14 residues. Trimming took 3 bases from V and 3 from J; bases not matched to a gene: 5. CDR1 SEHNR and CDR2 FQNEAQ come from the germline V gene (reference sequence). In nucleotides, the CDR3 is TGTGCCAGCAGCTTGGAAGGGGGCGGCTACGAGCAGTACTTC. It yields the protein CASSLEGGGYEQYF.

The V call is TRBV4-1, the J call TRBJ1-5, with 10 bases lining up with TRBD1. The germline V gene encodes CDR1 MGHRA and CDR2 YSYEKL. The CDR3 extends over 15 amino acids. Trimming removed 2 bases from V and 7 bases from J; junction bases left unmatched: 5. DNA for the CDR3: TGCGCCAGCAGCCAAAATGGACAGGGGGAACAGCCCCAGCATTTT. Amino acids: CASSQNGQGEQPQHF.

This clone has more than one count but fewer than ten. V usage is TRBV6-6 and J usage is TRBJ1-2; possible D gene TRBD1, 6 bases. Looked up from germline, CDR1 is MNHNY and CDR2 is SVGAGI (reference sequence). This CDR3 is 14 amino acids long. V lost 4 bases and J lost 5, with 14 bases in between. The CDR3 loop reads CASSLGRGDYGYTF. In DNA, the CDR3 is TGTGCCAGCAGTTTGGGCAGGGGTGATTATGGCTACACCTTC.

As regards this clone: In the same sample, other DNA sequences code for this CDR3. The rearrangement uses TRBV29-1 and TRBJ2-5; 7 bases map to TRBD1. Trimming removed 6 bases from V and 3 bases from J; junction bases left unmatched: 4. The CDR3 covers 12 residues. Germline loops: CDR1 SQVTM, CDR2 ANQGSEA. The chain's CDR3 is CSVATGEETQYF. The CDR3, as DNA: TGCAGCGTCGCTACAGGGGAAGAGACCCAGTACTTC.

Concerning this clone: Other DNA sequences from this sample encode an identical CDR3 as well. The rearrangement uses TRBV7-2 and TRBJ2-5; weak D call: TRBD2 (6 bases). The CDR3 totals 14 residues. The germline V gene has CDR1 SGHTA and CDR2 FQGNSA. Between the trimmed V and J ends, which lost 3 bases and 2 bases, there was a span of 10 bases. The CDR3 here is CASSFNGGQETQYF. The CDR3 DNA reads TGTGCCAGCAGCTTTAATGGGGGGCAAGAGACCCAGTACTTC.

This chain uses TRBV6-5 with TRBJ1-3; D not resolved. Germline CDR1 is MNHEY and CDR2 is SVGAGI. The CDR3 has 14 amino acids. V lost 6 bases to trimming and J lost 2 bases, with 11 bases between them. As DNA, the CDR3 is TGTGCCAGCAGCCCCGGGCCGCCTGGAAACACCATATATTTT. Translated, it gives CASSPGPPGNTIYF.

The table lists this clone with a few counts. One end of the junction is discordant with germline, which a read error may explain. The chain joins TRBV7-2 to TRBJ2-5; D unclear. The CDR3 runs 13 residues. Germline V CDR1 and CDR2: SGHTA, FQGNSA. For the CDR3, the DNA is TGTGCCAGCAGCTTCTCGGTGAGAGAGACCCAGAACTTC. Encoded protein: CASSFSVRETQNF.

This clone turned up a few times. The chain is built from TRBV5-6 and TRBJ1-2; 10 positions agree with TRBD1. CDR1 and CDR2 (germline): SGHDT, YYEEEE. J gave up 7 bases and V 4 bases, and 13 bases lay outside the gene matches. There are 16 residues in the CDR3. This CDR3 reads CASSPEGQGVRIGYTF. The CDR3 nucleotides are TGTGCCAGCAGCCCCGAAGGACAGGGGGTGCGAATTGGCTACACCTTC.

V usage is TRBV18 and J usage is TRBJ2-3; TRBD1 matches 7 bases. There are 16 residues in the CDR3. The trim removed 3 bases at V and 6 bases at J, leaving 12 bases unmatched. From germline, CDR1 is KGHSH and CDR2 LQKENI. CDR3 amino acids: CASSPNGQAVGDTQYF. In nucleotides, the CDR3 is TGTGCCAGCTCACCGAACGGACAGGCCGTAGGGGATACGCAGTATTTT.

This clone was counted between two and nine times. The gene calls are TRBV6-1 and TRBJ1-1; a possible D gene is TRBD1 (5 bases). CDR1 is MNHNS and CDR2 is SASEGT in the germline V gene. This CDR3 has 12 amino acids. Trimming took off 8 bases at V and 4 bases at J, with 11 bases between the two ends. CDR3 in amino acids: CASSRVSTEAFF. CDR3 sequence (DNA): TGTGCCAGCTCCAGGGTGAGCACTGAAGCTTTCTTT.

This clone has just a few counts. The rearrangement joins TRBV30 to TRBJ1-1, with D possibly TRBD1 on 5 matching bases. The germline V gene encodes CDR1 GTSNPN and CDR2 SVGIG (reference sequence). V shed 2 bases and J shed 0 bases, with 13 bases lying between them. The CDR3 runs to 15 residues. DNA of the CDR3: TGTGCCTGGAGTCGGCCACAGGATATGAACACTGAAGCTTTCTTT. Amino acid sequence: CAWSRPQDMNTEAFF.

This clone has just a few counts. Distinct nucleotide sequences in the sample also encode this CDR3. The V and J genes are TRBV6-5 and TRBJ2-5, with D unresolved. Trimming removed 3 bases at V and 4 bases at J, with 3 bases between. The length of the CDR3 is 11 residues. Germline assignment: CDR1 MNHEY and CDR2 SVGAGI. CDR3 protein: CASSYGETQYF. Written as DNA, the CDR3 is TGTGCCAGCAGTTATGGAGAGACCCAGTACTTC.

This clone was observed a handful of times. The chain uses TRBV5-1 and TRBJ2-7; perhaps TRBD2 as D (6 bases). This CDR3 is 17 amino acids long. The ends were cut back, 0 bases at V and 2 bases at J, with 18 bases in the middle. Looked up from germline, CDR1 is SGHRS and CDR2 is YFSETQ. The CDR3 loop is CASSLVPSDYGAYEQYF. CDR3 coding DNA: TGCGCCAGCAGCTTGGTCCCGTCGGACTACGGTGCCTACGAGCAGTACTTC.

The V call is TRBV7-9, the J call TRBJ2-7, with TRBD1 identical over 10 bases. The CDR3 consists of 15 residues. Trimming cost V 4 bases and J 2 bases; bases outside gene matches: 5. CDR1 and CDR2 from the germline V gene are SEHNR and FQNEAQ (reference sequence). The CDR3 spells CASSSGQGITYEQYF. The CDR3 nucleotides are TGTGCCAGCAGCTCGGGACAGGGGATAACCTACGAGCAGTACTTC. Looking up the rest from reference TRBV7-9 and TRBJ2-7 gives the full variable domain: DTGVSQNPRHKITKRGQNVTFRCDPISEHNRLYWYRQTLGQGPEFLTYFQNEAQLEKSRLLSDRFSAERPKGSFSTLEIQRTEQGDSAMYLCASSSGQGITYEQYFGPGTRLTVT.